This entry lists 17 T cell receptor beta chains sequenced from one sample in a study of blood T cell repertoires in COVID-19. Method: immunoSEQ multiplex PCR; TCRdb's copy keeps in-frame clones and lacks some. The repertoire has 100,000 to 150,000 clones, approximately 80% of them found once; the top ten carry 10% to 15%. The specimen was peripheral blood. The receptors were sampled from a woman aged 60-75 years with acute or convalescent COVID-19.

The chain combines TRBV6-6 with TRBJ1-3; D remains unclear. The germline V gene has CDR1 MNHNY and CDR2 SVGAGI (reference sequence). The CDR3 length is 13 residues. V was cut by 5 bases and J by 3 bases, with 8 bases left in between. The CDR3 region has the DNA TGTGCCAGCAGTCACGCGGGTGGAAACACCATATATTTT. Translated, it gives CASSHAGGNTIYF.

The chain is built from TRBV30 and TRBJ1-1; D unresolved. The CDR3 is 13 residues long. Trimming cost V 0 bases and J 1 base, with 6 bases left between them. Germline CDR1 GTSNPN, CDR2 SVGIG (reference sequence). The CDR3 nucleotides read TGTGCCTGGAGTGTGTCGAGGAACACTGAAGCTTTCTTT. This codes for CAWSVSRNTEAFF.

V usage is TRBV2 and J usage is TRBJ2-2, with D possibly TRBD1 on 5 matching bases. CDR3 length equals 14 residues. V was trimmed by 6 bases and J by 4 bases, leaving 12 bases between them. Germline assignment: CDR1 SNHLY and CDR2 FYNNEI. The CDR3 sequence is CASSKGAGTGELFF. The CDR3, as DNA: TGTGCCAGCAGCAAAGGGGCAGGCACCGGGGAGCTGTTTTTT.

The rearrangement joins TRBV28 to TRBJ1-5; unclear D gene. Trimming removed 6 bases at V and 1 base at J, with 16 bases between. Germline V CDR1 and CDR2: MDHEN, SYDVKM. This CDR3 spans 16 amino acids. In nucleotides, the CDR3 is TGTGCCAGCAGCCACTCCGGGAGAGGAAGCAATCAGCCCCAGCATTTT. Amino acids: CASSHSGRGSNQPQHF.

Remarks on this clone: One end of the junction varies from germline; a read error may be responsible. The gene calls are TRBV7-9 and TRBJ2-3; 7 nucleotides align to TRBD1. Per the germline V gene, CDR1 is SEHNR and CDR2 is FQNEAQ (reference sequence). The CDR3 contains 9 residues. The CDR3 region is CASSLGTDF. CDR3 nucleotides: TGTGCCAGCAGTCTCGGGACAGATTTT.

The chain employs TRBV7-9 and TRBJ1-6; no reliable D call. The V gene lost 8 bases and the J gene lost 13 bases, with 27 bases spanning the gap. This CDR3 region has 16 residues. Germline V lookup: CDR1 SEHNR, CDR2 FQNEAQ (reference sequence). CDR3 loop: CASPVRGESVVAPLHF. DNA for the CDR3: TGTGCCAGCCCCGTACGAGGTGAAAGTGTTGTAGCTCCCCTCCACTTT.

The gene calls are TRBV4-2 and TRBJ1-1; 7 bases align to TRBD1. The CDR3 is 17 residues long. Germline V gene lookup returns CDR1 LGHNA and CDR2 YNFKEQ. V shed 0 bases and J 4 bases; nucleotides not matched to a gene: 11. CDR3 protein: CASSQDRGLRIFTEAFF. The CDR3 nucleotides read TGTGCCAGCAGCCAAGATAGGGGGCTCAGAATTTTCACTGAAGCTTTCTTT.

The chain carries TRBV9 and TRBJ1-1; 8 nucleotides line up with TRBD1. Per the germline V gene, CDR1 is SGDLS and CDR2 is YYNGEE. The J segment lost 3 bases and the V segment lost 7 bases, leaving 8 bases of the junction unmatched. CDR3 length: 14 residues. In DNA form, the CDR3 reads TGTGCCAGCGGACAGGGAGGGTGGGACACTGAAGCTTTCTTT. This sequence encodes CASGQGGWDTEAFF.

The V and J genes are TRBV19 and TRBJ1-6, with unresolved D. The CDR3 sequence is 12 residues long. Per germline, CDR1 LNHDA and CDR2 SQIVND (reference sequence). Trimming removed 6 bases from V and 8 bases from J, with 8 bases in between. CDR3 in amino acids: CASRTGDSPLHF. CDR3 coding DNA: TGTGCCAGTAGAACCGGGGATTCACCCCTCCACTTT.

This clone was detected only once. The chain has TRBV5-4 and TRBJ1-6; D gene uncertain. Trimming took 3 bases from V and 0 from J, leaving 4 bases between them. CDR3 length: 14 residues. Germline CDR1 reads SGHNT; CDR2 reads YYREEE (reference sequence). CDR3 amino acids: CASSSGSYNSPLHF. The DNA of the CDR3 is TGTGCCAGCAGCTCCGGCTCCTATAATTCACCCCTCCACTTT.

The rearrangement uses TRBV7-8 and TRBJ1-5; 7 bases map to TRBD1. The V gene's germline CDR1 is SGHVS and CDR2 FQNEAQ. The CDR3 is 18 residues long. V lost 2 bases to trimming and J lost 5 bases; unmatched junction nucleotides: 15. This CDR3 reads CASSLIGNWGQPDQPQHF. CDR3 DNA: TGTGCCAGCAGCTTAATCGGGAATTGGGGACAGCCCGATCAGCCCCAGCATTTT. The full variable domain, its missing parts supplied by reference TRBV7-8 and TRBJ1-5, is GAGVSQSPRYKVAKRGQDVALRCDPISGHVSLFWYQQALGQGPEFLTYFQNEAQLDKSGLPSDRFFAERPEGSVSTLKIQRTQQEDSAVYLCASSLIGNWGQPDQPQHFGDGTRLSIL.

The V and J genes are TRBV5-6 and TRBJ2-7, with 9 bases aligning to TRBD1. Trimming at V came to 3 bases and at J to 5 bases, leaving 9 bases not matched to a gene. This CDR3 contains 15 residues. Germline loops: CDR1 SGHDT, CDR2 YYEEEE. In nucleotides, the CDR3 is TGTGCCAGCAGCTCGTTACAGGGGGCTTTAGACGAGCAGTACGTC. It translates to CASSSLQGALDEQYV.

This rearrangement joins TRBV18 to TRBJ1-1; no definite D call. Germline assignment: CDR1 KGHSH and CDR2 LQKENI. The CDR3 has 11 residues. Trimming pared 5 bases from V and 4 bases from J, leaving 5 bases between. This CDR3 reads CASSSITEAFF. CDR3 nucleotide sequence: TGTGCCAGCTCATCTATCACTGAAGCTTTCTTT.

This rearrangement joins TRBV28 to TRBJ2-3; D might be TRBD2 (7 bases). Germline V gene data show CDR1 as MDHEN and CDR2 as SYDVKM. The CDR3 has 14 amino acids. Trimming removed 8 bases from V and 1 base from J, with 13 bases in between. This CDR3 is CASRGAMRTDTQYF. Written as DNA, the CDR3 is TGTGCCAGCCGGGGGGCCATGCGCACAGATACGCAGTATTTT. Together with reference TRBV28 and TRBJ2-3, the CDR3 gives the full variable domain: DVKVTQSSRYLVKRTGEKVFLECVQDMDHENMFWYRQDPGLGLRLIYFSYDVKMKEKGDIPEGYSVSREKKERFSLILESASTNQTSMYLCASRGAMRTDTQYFGPGTRLTVL.

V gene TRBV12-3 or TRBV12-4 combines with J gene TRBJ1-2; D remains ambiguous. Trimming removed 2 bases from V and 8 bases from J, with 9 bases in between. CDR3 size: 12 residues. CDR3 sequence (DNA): TGTGCCAGCAGTTTAATGATGGAGGGCTACACCTTC. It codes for CASSLMMEGYTF.

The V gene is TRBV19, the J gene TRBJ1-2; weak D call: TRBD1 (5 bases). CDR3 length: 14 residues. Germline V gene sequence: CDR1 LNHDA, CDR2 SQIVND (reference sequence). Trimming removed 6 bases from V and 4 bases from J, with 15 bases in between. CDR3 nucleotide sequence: TGTGCCAGTAGCATGACACCGGACACCTATGGCTACACCTTC. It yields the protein CASSMTPDTYGYTF.

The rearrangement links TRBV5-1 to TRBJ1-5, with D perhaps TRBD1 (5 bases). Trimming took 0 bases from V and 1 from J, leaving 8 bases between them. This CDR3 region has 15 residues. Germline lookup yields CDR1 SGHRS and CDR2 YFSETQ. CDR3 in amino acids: CASSLDGGSNQPQHF. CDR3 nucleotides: TGCGCCAGCAGCTTGGACGGGGGGAGCAATCAGCCCCAGCATTTT.